The clone carrying this T cell receptor beta chain was detected once. The data stem from a study of T cell changes during pregnancy in multiple sclerosis. The germline V and J ends were trimmed by 5 bases and 4 bases, with 9 bases remaining between them. Germline CDR1 reads SGHVS; CDR2 reads FNYEAQ. CDR3 length: 13 amino acids. TCRdb keeps only in-frame clones here, not all; method: immunoSEQ multiplex PCR. The repertoire holds about 41,000 clones, 88% seen once, with more than 4.5% in the top ten. The sample in question was peripheral blood, obtained in the first trimester of pregnancy. The chain carries TRBV7-6 and TRBJ2-4, with D perhaps matching TRBD1 (6 bases). The origin of this receptor is a female donor in good health, enrolled as a control in a pregnancy study. CDR3 amino acids: CASSADRKNIQYF. In DNA form, the CDR3 reads TGTGCCAGCAGCGCGGACAGAAAAAACATTCAGTACTTC. The full variable domain, with the rest looked up from reference TRBV7-6 and TRBJ2-4, is GAGVSQSPRYKVTKRGQDVALRCDPISGHVSLYWYRQALGQGPEFLTYFNYEAQQDKSGLPNDRFSAERPEGSISTLTIQRTEQRDSAMYRCASSADRKNIQYFGAGTRLSVL.